There are a few counts of the clone carrying this T cell receptor beta chain. The antigen is not known. CD45RO negativity and positive selection for CCR7 defined naive CD8 cells, a population that excluded terminally differentiated effector memory CD45RA+ cells. This record belongs to a study of shared clonotypes between healthy human individuals. Germline-derived CDR1 and CDR2 are SGHDT and YYEEEE. This CDR3 has 14 residues. Trimming pared 1 base from V and 7 bases from J, leaving 14 bases between. Profiled with immunoSEQ multiplex PCR; TCRdb holds only in-frame clones, not every one. The sample yields about 2 million clones, approximately 95% seen once. Whole-study findings and limits: The study found lower generation probabilities in non-shared clonotypes than in those shared by all four donors.

The origin of this receptor is a man younger than 35 in good health. Sequencing was done on a sample of naive CD8+ T cells sorted from blood. The chain links TRBV5-6 to TRBJ1-2; D may be TRBD1 (5 bases). CDR3 protein: CASSLYGAGFGYTF. In DNA form, the CDR3 reads TGTGCCAGCAGCTTGTATGGGGCAGGGTTTGGCTACACCTTC.